This TCR beta chain was observed in a study of PD-L1 blockade in urothelial cancer. On the study more broadly: Reported median T cell count for blood samples was around 150,000. Whole-study results and caveats: At the 3-week point, tumor-associated blood clones expanded more in durable-benefit patients.

With respect to this clone: The antigen is not known.

Each PCR had synthetic TCR analog templates added to it as a spike-in. Measured with immunoSEQ multiplex PCR; TCRdb has only the in-frame clones, and not every one. The data show around 30,000 clones, approximately 79% seen once. Unmatched junction bases numbered 5, after V lost 0 bases and J lost 10 bases. The CDR3 length is 16 residues. The germline V gene encodes CDR1 MNHEY and CDR2 SMNVEV (reference sequence). Sample contribution per patient ranged from 1 to 8, covering pretreatment and on-treatment. The sequencing here drew on PBMCs, taken around atezolizumab (anti-PD-L1) treatment. This TCR came from a man aged 50 to 59 with urothelial cancer. This chain uses TRBV27 with TRBJ2-5, with 16 nucleotides matching TRBD2. The CDR3 sequence is CASSLSGGLAGGSQYF. CDR3 DNA sequence: TGTGCCAGCAGTTTATCGGGGGGACTAGCGGGGGGGAGCCAGTACTTC.